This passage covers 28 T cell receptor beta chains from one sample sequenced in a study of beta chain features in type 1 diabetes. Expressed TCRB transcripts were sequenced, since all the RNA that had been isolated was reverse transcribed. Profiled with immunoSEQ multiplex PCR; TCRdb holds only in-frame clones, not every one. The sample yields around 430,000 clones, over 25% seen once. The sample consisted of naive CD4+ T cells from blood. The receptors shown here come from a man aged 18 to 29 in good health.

CDR3 sequence (DNA): TGTGCCAGCAGCCCGGGGGACTTTACAGATACGCAGTATTTT. It encodes CASSPGDFTDTQYF. The V and J genes are TRBV28 and TRBJ2-3; D may be TRBD2 (6 bases). Germline V CDR1 and CDR2: MDHEN, SYDVKM. CDR3 length: 14 residues. With 6 bases removed from V and 3 bases from J, the gap between germline ends came to 13 bases.

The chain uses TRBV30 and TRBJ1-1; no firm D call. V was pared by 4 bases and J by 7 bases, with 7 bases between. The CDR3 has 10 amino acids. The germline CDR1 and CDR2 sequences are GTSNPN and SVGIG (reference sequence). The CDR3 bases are TGTGCCTGGAAGGTGGTTGAAGCTTTCTTT. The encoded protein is CAWKVVEAFF.

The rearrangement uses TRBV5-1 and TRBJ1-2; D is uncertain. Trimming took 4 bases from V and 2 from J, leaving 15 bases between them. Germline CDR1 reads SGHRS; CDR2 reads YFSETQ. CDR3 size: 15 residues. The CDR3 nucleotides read TGCGCCAGCAGCACATCAGGCCCGGAAAACTATGGCTACACCTTC. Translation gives CASSTSGPENYGYTF.

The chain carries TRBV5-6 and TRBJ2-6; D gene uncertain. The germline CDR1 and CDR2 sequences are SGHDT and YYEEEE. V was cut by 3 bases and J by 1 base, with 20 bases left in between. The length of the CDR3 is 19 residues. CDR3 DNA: TGTGCCAGCAGCTATCTTCGGGCATTCGATTCATCTGGGGCCAACGTCCTGACTTTC. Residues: CASSYLRAFDSSGANVLTF.

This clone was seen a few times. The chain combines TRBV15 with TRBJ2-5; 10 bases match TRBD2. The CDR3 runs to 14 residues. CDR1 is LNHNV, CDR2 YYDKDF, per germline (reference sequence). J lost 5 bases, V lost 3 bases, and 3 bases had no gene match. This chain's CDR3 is CATSRLAGDETQYF. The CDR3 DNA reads TGTGCCACCAGCAGGCTAGCGGGAGATGAGACCCAGTACTTC. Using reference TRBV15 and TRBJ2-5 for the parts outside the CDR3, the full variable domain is DAMVIQNPRYQVTQFGKPVTLSCSQTLNHNVMYWYQQKSSQAPKLLFHYYDKDFNNEADTPDNFQSRRPNTSFCFLDIRSPGLGDTAMYLCATSRLAGDETQYFGPGTRLLVL.

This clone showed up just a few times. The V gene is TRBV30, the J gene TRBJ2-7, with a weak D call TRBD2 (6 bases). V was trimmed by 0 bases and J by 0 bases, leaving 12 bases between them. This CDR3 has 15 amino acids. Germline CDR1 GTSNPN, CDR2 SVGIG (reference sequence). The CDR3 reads CAWSVRRVTSYEQYF. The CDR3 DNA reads TGTGCCTGGAGTGTACGGAGGGTGACCTCCTACGAGCAGTACTTC.

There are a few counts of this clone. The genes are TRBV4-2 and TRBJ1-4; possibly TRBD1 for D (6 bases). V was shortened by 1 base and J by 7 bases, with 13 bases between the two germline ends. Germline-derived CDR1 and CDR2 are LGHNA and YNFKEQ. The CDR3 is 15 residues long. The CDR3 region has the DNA TGTGCCAGCAGCCAAGTGGGGACACGTAGTGAAAAACTGTTTTTT. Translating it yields CASSQVGTRSEKLFF.

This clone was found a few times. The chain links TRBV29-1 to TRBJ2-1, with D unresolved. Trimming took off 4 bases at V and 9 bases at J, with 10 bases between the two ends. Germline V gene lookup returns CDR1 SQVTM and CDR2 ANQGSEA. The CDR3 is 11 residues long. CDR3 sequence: CSVAESREQFF. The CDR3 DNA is TGCAGCGTTGCTGAGTCCCGTGAGCAGTTCTTC.

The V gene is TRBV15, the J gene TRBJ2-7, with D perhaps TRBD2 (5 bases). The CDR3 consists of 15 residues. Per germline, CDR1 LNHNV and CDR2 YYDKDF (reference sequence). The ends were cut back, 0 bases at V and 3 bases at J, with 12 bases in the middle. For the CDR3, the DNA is TGTGCCACCAGCAGAGATTACCGGGATAGCTACGAGCAGTACTTC. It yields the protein CATSRDYRDSYEQYF.

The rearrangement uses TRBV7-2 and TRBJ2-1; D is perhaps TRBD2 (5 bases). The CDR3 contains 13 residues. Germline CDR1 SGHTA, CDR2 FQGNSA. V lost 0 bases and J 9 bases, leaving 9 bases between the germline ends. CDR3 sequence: CASSLAGVTEQFF. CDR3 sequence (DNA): TGTGCCAGCAGCTTAGCGGGAGTTACTGAGCAGTTCTTC.

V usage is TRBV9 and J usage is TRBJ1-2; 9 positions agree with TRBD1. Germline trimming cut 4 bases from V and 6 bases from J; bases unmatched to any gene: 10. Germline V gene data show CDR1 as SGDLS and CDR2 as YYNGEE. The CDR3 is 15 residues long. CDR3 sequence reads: CASSIGQGRFDGYTF. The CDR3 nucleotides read TGTGCCAGCAGCATTGGACAGGGGAGATTCGATGGCTACACCTTC.

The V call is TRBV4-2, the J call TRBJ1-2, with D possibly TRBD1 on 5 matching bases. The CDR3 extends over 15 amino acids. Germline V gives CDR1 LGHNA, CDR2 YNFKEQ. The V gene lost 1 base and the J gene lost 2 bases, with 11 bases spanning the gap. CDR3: CASSQGTGANYGYTF. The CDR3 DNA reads TGTGCCAGCAGCCAAGGGACCGGGGCAAACTATGGCTACACCTTC.

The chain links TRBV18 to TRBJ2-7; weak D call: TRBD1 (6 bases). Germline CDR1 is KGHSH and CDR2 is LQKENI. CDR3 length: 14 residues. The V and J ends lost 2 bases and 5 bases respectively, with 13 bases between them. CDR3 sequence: CASSPVTGSHEQYF. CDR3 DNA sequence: TGTGCCAGCTCACCAGTTACAGGGTCCCACGAGCAGTACTTC. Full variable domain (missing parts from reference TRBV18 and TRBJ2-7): NAGVMQNPRHLVRRRGQEARLRCSPMKGHSHVYWYRQLPEEGLKFMVYLQKENIIDESGMPKERFSAEFPKEGPSILRIQQVVRGDSAAYFCASSPVTGSHEQYFGPGTRLTVT.

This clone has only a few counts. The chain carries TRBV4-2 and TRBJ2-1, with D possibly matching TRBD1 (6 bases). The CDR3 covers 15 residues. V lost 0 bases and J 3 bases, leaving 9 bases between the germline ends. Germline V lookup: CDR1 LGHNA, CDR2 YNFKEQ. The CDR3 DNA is TGTGCCAGCAGCCAAGATGGCAGGGGCTACAATGAGCAGTTCTTC. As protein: CASSQDGRGYNEQFF.

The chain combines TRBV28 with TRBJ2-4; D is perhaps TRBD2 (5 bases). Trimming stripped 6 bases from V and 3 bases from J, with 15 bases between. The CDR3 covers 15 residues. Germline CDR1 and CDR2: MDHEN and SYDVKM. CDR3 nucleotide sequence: TGTGCCAGCAGCCGCAACCGGGCGGGCAAAAACATTCAGTACTTC. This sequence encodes CASSRNRAGKNIQYF.

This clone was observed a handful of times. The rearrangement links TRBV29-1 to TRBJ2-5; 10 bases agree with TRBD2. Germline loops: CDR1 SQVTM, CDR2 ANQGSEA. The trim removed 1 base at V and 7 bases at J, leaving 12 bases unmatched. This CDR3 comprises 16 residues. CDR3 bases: TGCAGCGTTGAAGGGGAAGCGGGAGGGCCTCGAGGGACCCAGTACTTC. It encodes CSVEGEAGGPRGTQYF.

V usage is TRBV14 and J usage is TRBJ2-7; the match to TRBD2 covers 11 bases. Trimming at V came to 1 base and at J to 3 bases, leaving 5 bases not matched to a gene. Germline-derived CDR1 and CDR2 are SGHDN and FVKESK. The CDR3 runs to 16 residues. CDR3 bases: TGTGCCAGCAGCCAAGGGCTACTAGCGGGAGTCTACGAGCAGTACTTC. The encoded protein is CASSQGLLAGVYEQYF.

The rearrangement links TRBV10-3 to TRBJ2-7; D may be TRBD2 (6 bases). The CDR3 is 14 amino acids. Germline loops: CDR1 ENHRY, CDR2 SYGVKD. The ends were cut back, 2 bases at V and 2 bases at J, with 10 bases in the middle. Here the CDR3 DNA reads TGTGCCATCAGTGAGCCGGAGGGTGCCTACGAGCAGTACTTC. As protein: CAISEPEGAYEQYF.

CDR3 bases: TGCAGTGAGGGGGGCCCCTACGAGCAGTACTTC. Translating it yields CSEGGPYEQYF. V and J are TRBV20-1 and TRBJ2-7, with D perhaps being TRBD1 or TRBD2 (6 bases each). V lost 7 bases to trimming and J lost 2 bases, with 9 bases between them. CDR3 length: 11 amino acids. Germline V lookup: CDR1 DFQATT, CDR2 SNEGSKA (reference sequence).

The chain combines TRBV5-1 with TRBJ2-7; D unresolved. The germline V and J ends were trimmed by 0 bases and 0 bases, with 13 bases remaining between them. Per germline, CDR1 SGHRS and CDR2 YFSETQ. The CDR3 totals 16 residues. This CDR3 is CASSLGPAGISYEQYF. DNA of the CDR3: TGCGCCAGCAGCTTGGGGCCGGCCGGAATCTCCTACGAGCAGTACTTC.

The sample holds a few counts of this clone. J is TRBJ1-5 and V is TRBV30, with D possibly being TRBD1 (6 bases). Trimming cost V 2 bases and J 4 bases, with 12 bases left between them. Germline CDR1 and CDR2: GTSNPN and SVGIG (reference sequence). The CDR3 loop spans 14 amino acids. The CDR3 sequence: CAWSIGTSNQPQHF. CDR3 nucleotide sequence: TGTGCCTGGAGTATCGGGACAAGTAATCAGCCCCAGCATTTT. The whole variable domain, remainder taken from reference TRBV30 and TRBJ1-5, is SQTIHQWPATLVQPVGSPLSLECTVEGTSNPNLYWYRQAAGRGLQLLFYSVGIGQISSEVPQNLSASRPQDRQFILSSKKLLLSDSGFYLCAWSIGTSNQPQHFGDGTRLSIL.

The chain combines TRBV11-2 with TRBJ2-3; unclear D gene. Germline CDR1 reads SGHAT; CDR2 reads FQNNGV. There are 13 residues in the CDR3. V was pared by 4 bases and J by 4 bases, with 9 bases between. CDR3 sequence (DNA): TGTGCCAGCAGCTCGTCACGACCAGATACGCAGTATTTT. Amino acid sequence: CASSSSRPDTQYF.

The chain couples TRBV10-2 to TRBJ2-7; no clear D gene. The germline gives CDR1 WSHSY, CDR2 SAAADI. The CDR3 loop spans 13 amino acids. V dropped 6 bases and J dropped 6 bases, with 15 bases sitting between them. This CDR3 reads CASRPRLESEQYF. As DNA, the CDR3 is TGCGCCAGCAGGCCCCGCTTAGAATCCGAGCAGTACTTC.

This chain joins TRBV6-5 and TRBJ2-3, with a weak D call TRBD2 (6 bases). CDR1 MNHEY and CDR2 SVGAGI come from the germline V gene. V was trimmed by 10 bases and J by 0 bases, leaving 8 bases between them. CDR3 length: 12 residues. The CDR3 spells CATRDSTDTQYF. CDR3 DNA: TGTGCCACGCGGGACAGCACAGATACGCAGTATTTT.

The CDR3 here is CAISETGVGNTIYF. The CDR3, as DNA: TGTGCCATCAGTGAAACAGGGGTTGGAAACACCATATATTTT. The chain is built from TRBV10-3 and TRBJ1-3; TRBD1 aligns across 7 bases. V was pared by 3 bases and J by 3 bases, with 2 bases of the junction left unmatched. Germline V CDR1 and CDR2: ENHRY, SYGVKD. CDR3 size: 14 residues.

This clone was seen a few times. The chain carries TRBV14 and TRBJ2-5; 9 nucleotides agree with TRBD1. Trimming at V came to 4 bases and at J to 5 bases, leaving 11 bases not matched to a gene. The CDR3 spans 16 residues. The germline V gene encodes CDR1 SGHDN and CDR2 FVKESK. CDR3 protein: CASSPRTGALEETQYF. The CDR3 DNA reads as TGTGCCAGCAGCCCCAGGACAGGGGCCTTGGAGGAGACCCAGTACTTC.

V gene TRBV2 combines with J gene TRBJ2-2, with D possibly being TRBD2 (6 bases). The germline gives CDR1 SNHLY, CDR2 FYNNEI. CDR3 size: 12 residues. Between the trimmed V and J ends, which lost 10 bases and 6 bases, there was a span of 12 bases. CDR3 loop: CAIQEGSGELFF. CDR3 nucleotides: TGTGCCATTCAGGAGGGTTCCGGGGAGCTGTTTTTT. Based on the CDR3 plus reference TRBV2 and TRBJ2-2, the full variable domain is EPEVTQTPSHQVTQMGQEVILRCVPISNHLYFYWYRQILGQKVEFLVSFYNNEISEKSEIFDDQFSVERPDGSNFTLKIRSTKLEDSAMYFCAIQEGSGELFFGEGSRLTVL.

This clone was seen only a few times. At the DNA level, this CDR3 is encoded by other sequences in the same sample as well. DNA of the CDR3: TGCAGTGCTAGAACGGGCACTGAAGCTTTCTTT. Its protein is CSARTGTEAFF. The V gene is TRBV20-1, the J gene TRBJ1-1; D gene unclear. Germline V gene sequence: CDR1 DFQATT, CDR2 SNEGSKA (reference sequence). The V end was cut by 2 bases, the J end by 4 bases, with 5 bases between. The CDR3 length is 11 residues.